Listed here is a single TCR beta chain. The antigen is undetermined. The CDR3 sequence is 14 residues long. The germline V gene has CDR1 LGHNA and CDR2 YSLEER. Trimming took off 2 bases at V and 1 base at J, with 6 bases between the two ends. This sample stems from a study of cytomegalovirus exposure and HLA in healthy donors. TCRdb's table, derived via immunoSEQ multiplex PCR, lists solely in-frame clones and lacks some. Among 150,000 or so clones listed, about 91% were seen once. Study outcomes and limitations: Most TCR sequences were seen very rarely across donors, but some public TCRs occurred in many.

Separate from the 666-subject first cohort, the approximately 120-subject validation cohort was the one that the donors belonged to. The clonotype originates from a woman in her late teens or twenties in good health and CMV-seropositive. The rearrangement links TRBV4-3 to TRBJ1-3; D might be TRBD1 (5 bases). The material sequenced was PBMCs. DNA for the CDR3: TGCGCCAGCAGCCAACAGGGTTCTGGAAACACCATATATTTT. This gives the protein CASSQQGSGNTIYF.